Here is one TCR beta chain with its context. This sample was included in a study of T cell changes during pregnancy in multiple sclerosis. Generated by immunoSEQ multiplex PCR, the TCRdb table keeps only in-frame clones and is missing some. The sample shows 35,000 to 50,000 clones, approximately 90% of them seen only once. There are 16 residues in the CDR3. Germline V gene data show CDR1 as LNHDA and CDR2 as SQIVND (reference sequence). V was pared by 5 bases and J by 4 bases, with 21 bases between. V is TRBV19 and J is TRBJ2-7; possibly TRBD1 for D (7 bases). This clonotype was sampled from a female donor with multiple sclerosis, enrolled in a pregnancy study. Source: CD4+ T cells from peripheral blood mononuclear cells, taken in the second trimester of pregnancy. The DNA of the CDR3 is TGTGCCAGTAGTCTAGGGCCCAGGGGGGTGGCATACGAGCAGTACTTC. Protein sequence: CASSLGPRGVAYEQYF.